The 13 T cell receptor beta chains listed next were all sequenced from one sample in a study of cytomegalovirus exposure and HLA in healthy donors. Use of 60 Vbeta and 13 Jbeta primers characterized the PCR. Clones were sequenced by immunoSEQ multiplex PCR, and TCRdb holds only the in-frame ones, with some missing. The repertoire holds around 130,000 clones, with over 75% as singletons. The specimen was PBMCs. The receptors originated from a woman aged 18-30 years in good health and CMV-seronegative.

The CDR3 nucleotides read TGTGCCAGCAGTGAAACGGGGACAGGGGGCCCGCGTGGAGCTTTCTTT. It codes for CASSETGTGGPRGAFF. The chain is built from TRBV6-1 and TRBJ1-1; 12 nucleotides align to TRBD1. In germline, CDR1 is MNHNS, CDR2 SASEGT. This CDR3 has 16 residues. Germline trimming cut 2 bases from V and 10 bases from J; bases unmatched to any gene: 11.

The rearrangement links TRBV4-3 to TRBJ1-5, with D unclear. Germline V gene data show CDR1 as LGHNA and CDR2 as YSLEER. The CDR3 loop spans 15 amino acids. Trimming removed 3 bases from V and 4 bases from J, with 13 bases in between. CDR3 DNA sequence: TGCGCCAGCAGCCAGAACCAGGTTAGGAATCAGCCCCAGCATTTT. Translating it yields CASSQNQVRNQPQHF.

The CDR3 region has the DNA TGCGCCAGCAGCCAGGGACCTGGGGGGGGAGCGTACGAGCAGTACTTC. This gives the protein CASSQGPGGGAYEQYF. V usage is TRBV4-3 and J usage is TRBJ2-7, with 7 bases identical to TRBD2. V was pared by 3 bases and J by 4 bases, with 12 bases of the junction left unmatched. The germline V gene encodes CDR1 LGHNA and CDR2 YSLEER. The CDR3 runs to 16 residues.

The chain recombines TRBV2 with TRBJ1-5; 9 nucleotides align to TRBD1. J was trimmed by 6 bases and V by 7 bases; bases with no gene match: 4. The CDR3 is made up of 13 amino acids. The germline V gene has CDR1 SNHLY and CDR2 FYNNEI. The CDR3 protein is CASNRGLGQPQHF. For the CDR3, the DNA is TGTGCCAGCAACAGGGGGCTAGGTCAGCCCCAGCATTTT.

The J gene is TRBJ1-2, the V gene TRBV7-2; unclear D gene. The CDR3 loop spans 13 amino acids. V dropped 2 bases and J dropped 5 bases, with 9 bases sitting between them. Germline V CDR1 and CDR2: SGHTA, FQGNSA. Written as DNA, the CDR3 is TGTGCCAGCAGCTTATCATCCGGGTATGGCTACACCTTC. Translated, it gives CASSLSSGYGYTF.

This rearrangement joins TRBV14 to TRBJ2-7, with TRBD1 identical over 7 bases. The germline V gene has CDR1 SGHDN and CDR2 FVKESK. The ends lost 3 bases at V and 5 bases at J; junction bases unmatched: 7. This CDR3 spans 14 amino acids. The CDR3 nucleotides read TGTGCCAGCAGCCACTACGACAGGGCCGACGAGCAGTACTTC. It yields the protein CASSHYDRADEQYF.

This chain's CDR3 is CASSTITGISGNTIYF. The CDR3 DNA follows: TGTGCCAGCAGTACCATAACAGGGATCTCTGGAAACACCATATATTTT. The chain joins TRBV28 to TRBJ1-3, with D perhaps matching TRBD1 (6 bases). Trimming left V 5 bases short and J 0 bases short, with 14 bases between. From germline, CDR1 is MDHEN and CDR2 SYDVKM. The CDR3 has 16 amino acids.

This chain joins TRBV4-3 and TRBJ1-2; tentative D call: TRBD1 (6 bases). CDR1 is LGHNA, CDR2 YSLEER, per germline. There are 16 residues in the CDR3. Trimming removed 1 base from V and 5 bases from J, with 17 bases in between. CDR3 loop: CASSQVGGQGQYGYTF. In nucleotides, the CDR3 is TGCGCCAGCAGCCAAGTGGGGGGGCAGGGGCAATATGGCTACACCTTC.

V is TRBV6-5 and J is TRBJ2-7; tentatively, D is TRBD1 (5 bases). CDR1 is MNHEY, CDR2 SVGAGI, per germline. This CDR3 has 14 amino acids. The V end lost 5 bases, the J end lost 2 bases, and 13 bases lay between the germline ends. The CDR3 DNA is TGTGCCAGCAGTGACGCAGGGAAAGCCTACGAGCAGTACTTC. Amino acid sequence: CASSDAGKAYEQYF.

The gene calls are TRBV5-6 and TRBJ2-2; a weak D match, TRBD2 (6 bases). The germline V and J ends were trimmed by 5 bases and 6 bases, with 20 bases remaining between them. Germline CDR1 is SGHDT and CDR2 is YYEEEE. This CDR3 is 16 amino acids long. The CDR3 here is CASRLYGDLPPGELFF. The CDR3 DNA sequence: TGTGCCAGCAGGCTCTACGGGGACTTACCCCCCGGGGAGCTGTTTTTT.

Here the CDR3 reads CASSVATSSGGHTDTQYF. CDR3 nucleotide sequence: TGTGCCAGCAGCGTAGCTACGAGCAGCGGGGGGCACACAGATACGCAGTATTTT. The chain has TRBV9 and TRBJ2-3; 9 bases match TRBD2. The V gene's germline CDR1 is SGDLS and CDR2 YYNGEE. The trim removed 0 bases at V and 2 bases at J, leaving 10 bases unmatched. This CDR3 is 18 amino acids long.

The chain joins TRBV19 to TRBJ2-5, with D maybe TRBD1 (7 bases). The V end lost 8 bases, the J end lost 2 bases, and 12 bases lay between the germline ends. CDR1 and CDR2 from the germline V gene are LNHDA and SQIVND (reference sequence). The CDR3 is 13 residues long. The CDR3 is CASGRTGQETQYF. In nucleotides, the CDR3 is TGTGCCAGTGGGAGGACAGGTCAAGAGACCCAGTACTTC.

This clone was detected once. V gene TRBV4-1 combines with J gene TRBJ2-5, with 15 bases aligning to TRBD2. V trimming: 4 bases; J trimming: 2 bases; junction bases outside the gene matches: 8. There are 18 residues in the CDR3. In germline, CDR1 is MGHRA, CDR2 YSYEKL. CDR3 nucleotide sequence: TGCGCCAGCAGCCGGACCTGGACTAGCGGGGGGGGACAAGAGACCCAGTACTTC. Amino acids: CASSRTWTSGGGQETQYF.